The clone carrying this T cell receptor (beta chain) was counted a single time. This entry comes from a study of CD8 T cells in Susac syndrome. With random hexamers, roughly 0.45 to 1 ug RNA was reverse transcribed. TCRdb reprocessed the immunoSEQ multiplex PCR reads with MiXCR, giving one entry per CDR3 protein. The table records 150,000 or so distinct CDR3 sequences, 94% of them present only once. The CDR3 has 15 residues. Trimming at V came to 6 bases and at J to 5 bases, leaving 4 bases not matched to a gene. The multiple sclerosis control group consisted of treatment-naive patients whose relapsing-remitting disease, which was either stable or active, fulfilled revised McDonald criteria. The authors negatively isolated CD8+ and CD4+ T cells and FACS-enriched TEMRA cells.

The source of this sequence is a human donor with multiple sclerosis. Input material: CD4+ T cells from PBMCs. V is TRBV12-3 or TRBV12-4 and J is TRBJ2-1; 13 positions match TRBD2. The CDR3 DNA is TGTGCCAGCAGCTCTACTAGCGGGAGGGACAATGAGCAGTTCTTC. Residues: CASSSTSGRDNEQFF.